In its sample, the clone carrying this TCR beta chain was seen once. What it binds is not known. A single record per CDR3 protein comes from TCRdb applying MiXCR to the reads. Of around 190,000 distinct CDR3 sequences listed, approximately 14% are singletons. The data originate from a study of T cell repertoires in cytomegalovirus infection. Notes on the study in general: Clonotype analysis showed dominance of the ex vivo response by HLA-C-restricted CMV-specific TCR beta clonotypes.

The CDR3 has 17 residues. CDR1 is LNHDA and CDR2 is SQIVND in the germline V gene (reference sequence). V lost 7 bases and J lost 3, with 25 bases in between. The V gene is TRBV19, the J gene TRBJ2-7, with no clear D. The sequencing sample was made of PBMCs. The origin of this receptor is a human donor in good health (CMV status not recorded). Some clones in this sample may be carry-over from other donors' samples. This CDR3 reads CASTPHLRVGNSYEQYF. The CDR3 DNA is TGTGCCAGTACACCCCACCTCCGGGTAGGGAACAGCTACGAGCAGTACTTC. Looking up the rest from reference TRBV19 and TRBJ2-7 gives the full variable domain: DGGITQSPKYLFRKEGQNVTLSCEQNLNHDAMYWYRQDPGQGLRLIYYSQIVNDFQKGDIAEGYSVSREKKESFPLTVTSAQKNPTAFYLCASTPHLRVGNSYEQYFGPGTRLTVT.